These T cell receptor beta chains were read from a single sample in a study of T cell responses to AZD1222 COVID-19 vaccine. Only in-frame clones appear in the TCRdb table, and some are missing; sequencing was by immunoSEQ multiplex PCR. The sample has about 83,000 clones, 88% seen once. This material consisted of peripheral blood, taken on day 0 of MenACWY control vaccination. Receptors originate from an adult in good health. Each CDR3 is given with its conserved first and last residue. D genes are given only for firm matches. Rows give clone size only sometimes, using once, few, many, or a class for an expanded clone.

d_call	clone_size	v_call	j_call	cdr3_aa	cdr3_nt
TRBD1	once	TRBV29-1	TRBJ1-2	CSVKPRTGVNYGYTF	TGCAGCGTTAAACCAAGGACAGGGGTTAACTATGGCTACACCTTC
NA	NA	TRBV6-1	TRBJ2-3	CASSEGFVDTQYF	TGTGCCAGCAGTGAAGGCTTCGTGGATACGCAGTATTTT
TRBD2	NA	TRBV5-4	TRBJ2-2	CASSLPGLAGGFSGELFF	TGTGCCAGCAGCTTACCGGGACTAGCGGGAGGATTTTCCGGGGAGCTGTTTTTT
NA	once	TRBV6-5	TRBJ2-2	CASSYVGGMNTGELFF	TGTGCCAGCAGTTACGTAGGTGGGATGAACACCGGGGAGCTGTTTTTT
NA	NA	TRBV2	TRBJ2-7	CASERQAYEQYF	TGTGCCAGCGAAAGACAGGCCTACGAGCAGTACTTC
NA	NA	TRBV5-1	TRBJ1-6	CASSLYSGRSNSPLHF	TGCGCCAGCAGCTTGTATTCGGGACGGAGTAATTCACCCCTCCACTTT
NA	NA	TRBV19	TRBJ2-7	CASSLSLGGVQYF	TGTGCCAGTAGTTTATCACTAGGAGGAGTGCAGTACTTC
NA	NA	TRBV19	TRBJ2-2	CASSPHGGLAGNTGELFF	TGTGCCAGTAGTCCACATGGCGGGCTAGCCGGGAACACCGGGGAGCTGTTTTTT
NA	NA	TRBV5-4	TRBJ1-1	CASSFETDLTAFF	TGTGCCAGCAGCTTTGAGACAGACTTGACAGCTTTCTTT
NA	once	TRBV25-1	TRBJ2-7	CASSRGGYEQYF	TGTGCCAGCAGTAGGGGGGGCTACGAGCAGTACTTC
TRBD1	NA	TRBV6-6	TRBJ1-1	CASSTQGGLEAFF	TGTGCCAGCAGTACACAGGGGGGACTTGAAGCTTTCTTT
NA	NA	TRBV7-9	TRBJ1-1	CATRGAGTEAFF	TGTGCCACCCGAGGGGCTGGCACTGAAGCTTTCTTT
TRBD1	NA	TRBV5-4	TRBJ2-3	CASSLGTELSTDTQYF	TGTGCCAGCAGCCTTGGGACAGAACTAAGCACAGATACGCAGTATTTT
NA	NA	TRBV20-1	TRBJ2-7	CSASYVGGPLGATYEQYF	TGCAGTGCTAGTTATGTCGGCGGCCCTCTAGGGGCCACCTACGAGCAGTACTTC
TRBD1	NA	TRBV7-2	TRBJ2-2	CASSLGGTANTGELFF	TGTGCCAGCAGCTTAGGGGGGACAGCGAACACCGGGGAGCTGTTTTTT
TRBD2	few	TRBV6-5	TRBJ2-2	CASSSPGLGLGELFF	TGTGCCAGCAGTTCGCCGGGACTAGGGCTCGGGGAGCTGTTTTTT
TRBD1	few	TRBV6-2/TRBV6-3	TRBJ1-1	CASSYSSPSTGVNTEAFF	TGTGCCAGCAGTTACTCGAGCCCCTCCACAGGGGTGAACACTGAAGCTTTCTTT
NA	NA	TRBV28	TRBJ1-1	CASSLDRSNTEAFF	TGTGCCAGCAGTCTGGACAGATCGAACACTGAAGCTTTCTTT
NA	once	TRBV19	TRBJ1-1	CASSLLGPSTEAFF	TGTGCCAGTAGTCTCTTGGGCCCTAGCACTGAAGCTTTCTTT
NA	NA	TRBV29-1	TRBJ2-3	CSVTGNRVATDTQYF	TGCAGCGTTACCGGGAACAGGGTCGCCACAGATACGCAGTATTTT
TRBD2	NA	TRBV4-3	TRBJ2-3	CASSSGLAVDTQYF	TGCGCCAGCAGCTCAGGCCTAGCGGTAGATACGCAGTATTTT
TRBD2	NA	TRBV4-2	TRBJ2-7	CASSRSRARGVGGEQYF	TGTGCCAGCAGCCGAAGTAGAGCCCGGGGGGTCGGAGGGGAGCAGTACTTC
NA	NA	TRBV11-3	TRBJ2-7	CASSFDGEQYF	TGTGCCAGCAGCTTCGACGGCGAGCAGTACTTC
NA	NA	TRBV5-6	TRBJ1-3	CASSLEGNTIYF	TGTGCCAGCAGCTTGGAAGGAAACACCATATATTTT